This is a list of T cell receptor beta chains from one sample in a study of T cell changes during pregnancy in multiple sclerosis. TCRdb's table, derived via immunoSEQ multiplex PCR, lists solely in-frame clones and lacks some. The sample contains under 150,000 clones, about 95% of which appear only once. The specimen was peripheral blood, collected after pregnancy. Receptors originate from a female donor with multiple sclerosis, enrolled in a pregnancy study. CDR3s include the opening cysteine and the closing phenylalanine or tryptophan. D genes are given only for firm matches. The size entry is marked missing in some rows and otherwise reads once, few, many or a size class.

D gene,J gene,V gene,clone size,CDR3 DNA,CDR3 protein
TRBD1,TRBJ1-1,TRBV29-1,-,TGCAGCGTTGACCGACAGGGAATGAACACTGAAGCTTTCTTT,CSVDRQGMNTEAFF
-,TRBJ1-5,TRBV6-5,-,TGTGCCAGCTCTCCTCAGGGAATAAGCAATCAGCCCCAGCATTTT,CASSPQGISNQPQHF
-,TRBJ2-7,TRBV9,-,TGTGCCAGCAGCGGACCCCCCGGGACCTACGAGCAGTACTTC,CASSGPPGTYEQYF
-,TRBJ1-5,TRBV29-1,-,TGCAGCGTTGAATTTGGCCCCAATCAGCCCCAGCATTTT,CSVEFGPNQPQHF
TRBD1,TRBJ2-2,TRBV28,once,TGTGCCAGCAGTTTTAGACAGGGTAGAACCGGGGAGCTGTTTTTT,CASSFRQGRTGELFF
TRBD2,TRBJ2-6,TRBV4-2,-,TGTGCCAGCAGCCCAGAAGCGACTAGCGGGAGAATCTTGGCTGGGGCCAACGTCCTGACTTTC,CASSPEATSGRILAGANVLTF
TRBD1,TRBJ2-6,TRBV5-3,-,TGTGCCAGAAGCAAAATACTTGACTGGGACAGGTTAAGCTCTGGGGCCAACGTCCTGACTTTC,CARSKILDWDRLSSGANVLTF
TRBD2,TRBJ2-2,TRBV6-6,-,TGTGCCAGCAGTTATTACGGGAGGGCGGGCGGGGAGCTGTTTTTT,CASSYYGRAGGELFF
-,TRBJ2-5,TRBV5-4,-,TGTGCCAGCAGCTTGGTGGGCAGCCAAGAGACCCAGTACTTC,CASSLVGSQETQYF
-,TRBJ2-2,TRBV14,-,TGTGCCAGCAGCCATAGCTCCCGGAACACCGGGGAGCTGTTTTTT,CASSHSSRNTGELFF
TRBD1,TRBJ1-3,TRBV28,-,TGTGCCAGCAGCTCCTCCGGGACAGGGTCTGGAAACACCATATATTTT,CASSSSGTGSGNTIYF
TRBD1,TRBJ1-1,TRBV20-1,-,TGCAGTGCCAGACAGGGAGGTGTGTTATTT,CSARQGGVLF